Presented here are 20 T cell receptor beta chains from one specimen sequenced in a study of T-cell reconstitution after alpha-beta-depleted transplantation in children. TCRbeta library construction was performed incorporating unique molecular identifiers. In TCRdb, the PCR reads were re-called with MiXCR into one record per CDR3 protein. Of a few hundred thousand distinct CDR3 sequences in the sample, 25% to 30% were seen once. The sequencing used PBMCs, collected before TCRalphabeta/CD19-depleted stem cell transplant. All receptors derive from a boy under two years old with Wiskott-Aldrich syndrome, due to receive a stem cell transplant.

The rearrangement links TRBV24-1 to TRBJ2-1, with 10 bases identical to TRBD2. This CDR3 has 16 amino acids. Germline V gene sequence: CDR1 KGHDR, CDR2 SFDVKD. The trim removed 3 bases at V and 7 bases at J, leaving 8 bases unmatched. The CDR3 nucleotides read TGTGCCACCAGTGATCAACTAGCGGGATGGGGAAATGAGCAGTTCTTC. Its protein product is CATSDQLAGWGNEQFF.

The CDR3 region has the DNA TGCGCCAGCAGCTTGGACAGTTCTAGAAACATTCAGTACTTC. Its protein product is CASSLDSSRNIQYF. V is TRBV5-1 and J is TRBJ2-4; D is ambiguous. The CDR3 contains 14 residues. Germline lookup yields CDR1 SGHRS and CDR2 YFSETQ. V was trimmed by 0 bases and J by 6 bases, leaving 10 bases between them.

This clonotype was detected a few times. The CDR3 region has the DNA TGCGCCAGCAGCTTGAGCCCGCCGATTGAGCAGTTCTTC. Its protein is CASSLSPPIEQFF. V and J are TRBV5-1 and TRBJ2-1; D gene unclear. CDR3 size: 13 residues. The V end was cut by 1 base, the J end by 9 bases, with 11 bases between. CDR1 and CDR2 (germline): SGHRS, YFSETQ. Full variable domain (missing parts from reference TRBV5-1 and TRBJ2-1): KAGVTQTPRYLIKTRGQQVTLSCSPISGHRSVSWYQQTPGQGLQFLFEYFSETQRNKGNFPGRFSGRQFSNSRSEMNVSTLELGDSALYLCASSLSPPIEQFFGPGTRLTVL.

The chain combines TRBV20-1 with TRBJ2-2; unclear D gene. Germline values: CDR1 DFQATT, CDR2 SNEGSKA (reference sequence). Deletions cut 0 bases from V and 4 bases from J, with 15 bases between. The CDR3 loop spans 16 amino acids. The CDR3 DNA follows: TGCAGTGCTAGAGATCAAGGTTTGGGGTTCACCGGGGAGCTGTTTTTT. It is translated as CSARDQGLGFTGELFF.

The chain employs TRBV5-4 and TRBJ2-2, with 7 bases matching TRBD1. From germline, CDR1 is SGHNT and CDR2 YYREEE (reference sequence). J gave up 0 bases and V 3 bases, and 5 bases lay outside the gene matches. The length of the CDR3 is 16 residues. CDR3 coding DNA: TGTGCCAGCAGCTCGCCTGGGACAGCGAACACCGGGGAGCTGTTTTTT. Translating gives CASSSPGTANTGELFF.

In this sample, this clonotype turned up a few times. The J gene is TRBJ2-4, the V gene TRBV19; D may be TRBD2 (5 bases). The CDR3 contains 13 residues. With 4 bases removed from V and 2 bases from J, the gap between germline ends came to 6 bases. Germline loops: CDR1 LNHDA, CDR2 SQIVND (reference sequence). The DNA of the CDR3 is TGTGCCAGTAGTACGGGGTCCAAAAACATTCAGTACTTC. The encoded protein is CASSTGSKNIQYF.

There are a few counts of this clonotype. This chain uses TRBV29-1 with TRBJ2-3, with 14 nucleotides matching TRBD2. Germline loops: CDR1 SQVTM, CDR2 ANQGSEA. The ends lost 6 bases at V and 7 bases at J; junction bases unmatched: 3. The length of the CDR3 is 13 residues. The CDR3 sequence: CSVGTSGSYTQYF. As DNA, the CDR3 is TGCAGCGTGGGGACTAGCGGGAGTTATACGCAGTATTTT.

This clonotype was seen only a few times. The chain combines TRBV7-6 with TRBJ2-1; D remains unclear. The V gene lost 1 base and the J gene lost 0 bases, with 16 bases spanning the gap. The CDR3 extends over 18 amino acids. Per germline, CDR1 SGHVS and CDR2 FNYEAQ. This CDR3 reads CASSLGAVARSSYNEQFF. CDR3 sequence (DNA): TGTGCCAGCAGCTTAGGGGCAGTCGCTCGGAGCTCCTACAATGAGCAGTTCTTC. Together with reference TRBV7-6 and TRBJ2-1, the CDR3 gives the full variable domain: GAGVSQSPRYKVTKRGQDVALRCDPISGHVSLYWYRQALGQGPEFLTYFNYEAQQDKSGLPNDRFSAERPEGSISTLTIQRTEQRDSAMYRCASSLGAVARSSYNEQFFGPGTRLTVL.

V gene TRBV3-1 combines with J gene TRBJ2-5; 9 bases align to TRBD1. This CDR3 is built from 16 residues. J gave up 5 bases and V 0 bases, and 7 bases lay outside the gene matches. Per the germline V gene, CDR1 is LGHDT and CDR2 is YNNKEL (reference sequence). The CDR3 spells CASSQDPGQGSETQYF. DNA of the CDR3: TGTGCCAGCAGCCAAGATCCGGGACAGGGATCGGAGACCCAGTACTTC.

The CDR3, as DNA: TGTGCCAGCAGCCAAGAAGCAGGGCGCCAAGAGACCCAGTACTTC. Protein: CASSQEAGRQETQYF. The chain combines TRBV3-1 with TRBJ2-5; tentative D call: TRBD1 (5 bases). CDR1 and CDR2 from the germline V gene are LGHDT and YNNKEL (reference sequence). V lost 0 bases and J 1 base, leaving 9 bases between the germline ends. The CDR3 runs to 15 residues.

The CDR3 bases are TGTGCCAGCAGCCCAGGGCACAATCAGCCCCAGCATTTT. This codes for CASSPGHNQPQHF. The chain joins TRBV4-2 to TRBJ1-5; tentatively, D is TRBD1 (5 bases). V was cut by 4 bases and J by 3 bases, with 7 bases left in between. Germline V CDR1 and CDR2: LGHNA, YNFKEQ. This CDR3 comprises 13 residues.

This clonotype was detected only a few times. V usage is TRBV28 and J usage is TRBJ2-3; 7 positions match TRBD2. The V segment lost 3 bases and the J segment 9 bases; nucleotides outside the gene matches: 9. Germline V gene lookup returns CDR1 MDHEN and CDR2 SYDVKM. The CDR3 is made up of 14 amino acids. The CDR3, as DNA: TGTGCCAGCAGTTTCATGGTAGCGGGTCCCACGCAGTATTTT. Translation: CASSFMVAGPTQYF.

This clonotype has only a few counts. CDR3 sequence: CSARRTGLRTYEQYF. The CDR3, as DNA: TGCAGTGCTAGGCGGACGGGACTACGTACTTACGAGCAGTACTTC. V gene TRBV20-1 combines with J gene TRBJ2-7, with 7 bases lining up with TRBD2. The CDR3 has 15 amino acids. The trim removed 3 bases at V and 4 bases at J, leaving 12 bases unmatched. Germline CDR1 and CDR2: DFQATT and SNEGSKA (reference sequence).

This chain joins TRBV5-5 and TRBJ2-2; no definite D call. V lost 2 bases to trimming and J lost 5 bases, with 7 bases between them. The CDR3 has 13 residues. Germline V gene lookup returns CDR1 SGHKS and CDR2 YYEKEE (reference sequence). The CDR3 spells CASSLGWTGELFF. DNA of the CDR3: TGTGCCAGCAGCTTAGGTTGGACCGGGGAGCTGTTTTTT.

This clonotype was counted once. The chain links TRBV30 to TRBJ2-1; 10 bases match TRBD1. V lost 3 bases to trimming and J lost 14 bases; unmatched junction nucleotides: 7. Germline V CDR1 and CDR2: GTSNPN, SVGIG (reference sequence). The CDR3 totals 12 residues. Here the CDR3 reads CAWSIPGQGKFF. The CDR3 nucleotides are TGTGCCTGGAGCATACCGGGACAGGGGAAGTTCTTC.

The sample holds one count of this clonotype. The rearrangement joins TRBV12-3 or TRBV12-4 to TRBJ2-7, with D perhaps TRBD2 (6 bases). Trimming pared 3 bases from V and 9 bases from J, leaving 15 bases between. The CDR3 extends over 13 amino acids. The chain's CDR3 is CASSFGREVGQYF. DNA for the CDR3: TGTGCCAGCAGTTTTGGCAGGGAGGTCGGGCAGTACTTC.

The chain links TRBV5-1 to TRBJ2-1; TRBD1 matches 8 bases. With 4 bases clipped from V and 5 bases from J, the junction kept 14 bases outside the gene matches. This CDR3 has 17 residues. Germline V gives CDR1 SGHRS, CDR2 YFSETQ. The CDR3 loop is CASSTAHRDRLDNEQFF. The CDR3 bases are TGCGCCAGCAGCACGGCACACCGGGACAGGTTGGACAATGAGCAGTTCTTC.

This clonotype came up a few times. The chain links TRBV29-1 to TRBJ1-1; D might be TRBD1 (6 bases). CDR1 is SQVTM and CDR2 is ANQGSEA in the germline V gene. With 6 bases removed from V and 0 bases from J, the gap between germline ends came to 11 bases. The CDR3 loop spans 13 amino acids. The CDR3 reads CSVHRTVNTEAFF. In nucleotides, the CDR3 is TGCAGCGTACATAGGACAGTGAACACTGAAGCTTTCTTT. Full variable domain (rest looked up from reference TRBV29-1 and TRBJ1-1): SAVISQKPSRDICQRGTSLTIQCQVDSQVTMMFWYRQQPGQSLTLIATANQGSEATYESGFVIDKFPISRPNLTFSTLTVSNMSPEDSSIYLCSVHRTVNTEAFFGQGTRLTVV.

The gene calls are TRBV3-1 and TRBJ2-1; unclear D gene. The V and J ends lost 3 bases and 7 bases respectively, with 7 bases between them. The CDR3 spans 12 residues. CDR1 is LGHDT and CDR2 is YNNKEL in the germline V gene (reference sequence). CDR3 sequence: CASSHYQNEQFF. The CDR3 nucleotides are TGTGCCAGCAGCCACTATCAGAATGAGCAGTTCTTC.

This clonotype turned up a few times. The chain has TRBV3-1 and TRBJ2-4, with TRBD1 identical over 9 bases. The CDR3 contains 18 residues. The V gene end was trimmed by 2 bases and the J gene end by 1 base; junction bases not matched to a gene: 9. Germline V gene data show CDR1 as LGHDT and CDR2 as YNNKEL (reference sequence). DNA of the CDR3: TGTGCCAGCAGCCAAACGACAGGGGGAGGCTGGGCCAAAAACATTCAGTACTTC. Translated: CASSQTTGGGWAKNIQYF.